This entry describes one TCR beta chain. Molecular barcoding with unique molecular identifiers was used for the TCRbeta library. TCRdb re-derived calls from the PCR reads in MiXCR, one entry per CDR3 protein. The table includes nearly 400,000 distinct CDR3 sequences, over 20% detected once. The CDR3 extends over 16 amino acids. The V end was cut by 1 base, the J end by 3 bases, with 13 bases between. Germline assignment: CDR1 SGHAT and CDR2 FQNNGV. This entry belongs to a study of T-cell reconstitution after alpha-beta-depleted transplantation in children. The starting material was PBMCs from the stem cell graft donor, obtained from the stem cell graft. The chain joins TRBV11-2 to TRBJ2-4; D possibly corresponds to TRBD2 (5 bases). The source of this sequence is a human donor who donated a stem cell graft to a child with acute myeloid leukemia. The CDR3 protein is CASSLVLATDKNIQYF. The CDR3 DNA reads TGTGCCAGCAGCTTAGTTCTAGCAACTGACAAAAACATTCAGTACTTC.